These 2 T cell receptor beta chains came from one sample sequenced in a study of cytomegalovirus exposure and HLA in healthy donors (dated 2017 in TCRdb). Libraries were made using the immunoSEQ multiplex PCR assay. For the multiplex PCR, a mixture combining 60 forward primers for TCR Vbeta segments and 13 reverse primers for TCR Jbeta segments was used. Imported from immuneACCESS, the table was reduced by TCRdb to in-frame sequences with V and J called. These copies leave out some clones; in studies compared against another copy, an unresolved V gene accounts for under half, and the cause of the remainder is not known. The sample contains 300,000 or so clones, 70% to 90% of them found a single time. Approximately 2% of the sample lies in the top ten. The source material was PBMCs. The receptors shown here come from a woman in her thirties or forties in good health and CMV-seropositive.

This chain joins TRBV11-3 and TRBJ1-2; D is undetermined. Germline V CDR1 and CDR2: SGHNT, YENEEA. CDR3 size: 14 residues. Trimming left V 1 base short and J 4 bases short, with 10 bases between. The CDR3 DNA follows: TGTGCCAGCAGCTTAGCAGATTTGGCCTATGGCTACACCTTC. The encoded protein is CASSLADLAYGYTF. Complete variable domain (other parts from reference TRBV11-3 and TRBJ1-2): EAGVVQSPRYKIIEKKQPVAFWCNPISGHNTLYWYLQNLGQGPELLIRYENEEAVDDSQLPKDRFSAERLKGVDSTLKIQPAELGDSAVYLCASSLADLAYGYTFGSGTRLTVV.

The rearrangement uses TRBV11-1 and TRBJ2-7; the D is unclear. Germline lookup yields CDR1 SGHAT and CDR2 FQDESV (reference sequence). This CDR3 has 11 residues. Between the trimmed V and J ends, which lost 2 bases and 7 bases, there was a span of 6 bases. The CDR3 loop reads CASSLLEEQYF. CDR3 DNA sequence: TGTGCCAGCAGCTTATTAGAAGAGCAGTACTTC.